The rows below give T cell receptor beta chains drawn from one sample of a study of shared clonotypes between healthy human individuals. Repertoires were generated with immunoSEQ multiplex PCR, while TCRdb's copy carries only in-frame clones and drops some. The sample shows roughly 2.4 million clones, approximately 94% of them seen only once. Sequenced input: naive CD4+ T cells sorted from blood. Source of these receptors: a man aged 18 to 29 in good health. Each CDR3 is given without its conserved first and last residue. Clone sizes are given selectively: once, few, many, or a class where the clone is expanded.

12	once	TRBV7-2	TRBJ2-2	ASTTTGDTGELF
13	.	TRBV2	TRBJ2-2	ASRKMAGNTGELF
12	.	TRBV10-3	TRBJ1-1	AISESLAGTEAF
11	.	TRBV30	TRBJ1-4	AWSGLRNEKLF
11	once	TRBV10-3	TRBJ2-3	AMGTSGRDTQY
12	.	TRBV19	TRBJ1-6	ASTFGTINSPLH
11	.	TRBV30	TRBJ1-1	AWSYSRNTEAF
16	.	TRBV12-5	TRBJ1-3	ASGLALTGLNSGNTIY
11	.	TRBV18	TRBJ2-3	ASSPQLAETQY
13	.	TRBV19	TRBJ2-2	ASSIDKGMSGELF